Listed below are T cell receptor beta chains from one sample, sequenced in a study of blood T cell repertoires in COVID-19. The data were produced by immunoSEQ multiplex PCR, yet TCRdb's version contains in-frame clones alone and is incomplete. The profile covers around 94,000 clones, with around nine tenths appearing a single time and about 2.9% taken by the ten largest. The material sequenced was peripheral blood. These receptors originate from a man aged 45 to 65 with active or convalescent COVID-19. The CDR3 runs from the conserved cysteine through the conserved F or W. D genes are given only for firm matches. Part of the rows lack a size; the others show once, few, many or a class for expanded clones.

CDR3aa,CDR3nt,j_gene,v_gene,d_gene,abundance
CASSVSQGFQETQYF,TGTGCCAGCAGCGTATCCCAGGGGTTCCAAGAGACCCAGTACTTC,TRBJ2-5,TRBV9,.,.
CASSSQGMWGNTIYF,TGTGCCAGCAGTTCGCAGGGGATGTGGGGAAACACCATATATTTT,TRBJ1-3,TRBV28,.,.
CASSMTSGGLDEQFF,TGTGCCAGCAGTATGACTAGCGGGGGGCTCGATGAGCAGTTCTTC,TRBJ2-1,TRBV27,TRBD2,.
CASSQGRQVYGYTF,TGCGCCAGCAGCCAAGGTCGGCAGGTCTATGGCTACACCTTC,TRBJ1-2,TRBV4-3,.,.
CASSSAEGQPQHF,TGTGCCAGCAGTAGCGCGGAGGGTCAGCCCCAGCATTTT,TRBJ1-5,TRBV28,.,.
CASSLFGQGDGYTF,TGTGCCAGCAGTTTATTTGGGCAGGGTGATGGCTACACCTTC,TRBJ1-2,TRBV28,.,once
CASSLGQSYGYTF,TGTGCCAGCAGCTTGGGGCAGTCCTATGGCTACACCTTC,TRBJ1-2,TRBV5-6,.,.
CASSPTSGGESSTDTQYF,TGTGCCAGCAGCCCTACTAGCGGGGGCGAGTCTAGCACAGATACGCAGTATTTT,TRBJ2-3,TRBV4-2,TRBD2,.
CASSPGQRYNEQFF,TGTGCCAGCAGCCCGGGACAGCGATACAATGAGCAGTTCTTC,TRBJ2-1,TRBV5-5,TRBD1,.
CASREQGVSTDTQYF,TGCGCCAGCAGGGAACAGGGGGTTAGCACAGATACGCAGTATTTT,TRBJ2-3,TRBV5-1,TRBD1,.
CASSGQGGNYGYTF,TGTGCCAGCAGCGGCCAGGGGGGCAACTATGGCTACACCTTC,TRBJ1-2,TRBV27,TRBD1,.
CASSATGGYEAFF,TGTGCCAGTAGTGCGACAGGGGGTTACGAAGCTTTCTTT,TRBJ1-1,TRBV19,TRBD1,.